The 19 T cell receptor beta chains given below trace back to one sample, sequenced in a study of blood T cells in healthy people across ages. With a J-beta primer mix and a sample-barcoded 5' primer, a second PCR ran about 6 to 11 cycles. TCRdb called the 5' RACE reads again in MiXCR, with one record for every CDR3 protein. Of over 1,500,000 distinct CDR3 sequences in the sample, around 48% were seen once. Sequenced material: blood. The origin of the receptors is a woman in her thirties or forties in good health.

This clonotype occurred a few times. V usage is TRBV20-1 and J usage is TRBJ2-7; D is perhaps TRBD1 or TRBD2 (5 bases each). The CDR3 is 14 amino acids. Germline V lookup: CDR1 DFQATT, CDR2 SNEGSKA (reference sequence). V lost 6 bases and J 0 bases, leaving 15 bases between the germline ends. The CDR3 is CSAWDGASSYEQYF. The CDR3 nucleotides are TGCAGTGCCTGGGACGGGGCGAGCTCCTACGAGCAGTACTTC.

This clonotype was counted between two and nine times. The chain employs TRBV12-3 or TRBV12-4 and TRBJ2-1; D remains ambiguous. CDR3 length: 14 amino acids. V was pared by 2 bases and J by 7 bases, with 12 bases between. The CDR3 is CASSLTSVWNEQFF. The CDR3 region has the DNA TGTGCCAGCAGTTTAACGAGTGTCTGGAATGAGCAGTTCTTC.

This clonotype was seen a handful of times. The CDR3 reads CASRGLESHEQYF. In nucleotides, the CDR3 is TGCGCCAGCAGGGGACTAGAGAGCCACGAGCAGTACTTC. The V call is TRBV10-2, the J call TRBJ2-7, with 8 bases lining up with TRBD2. The CDR3 runs 13 residues. V lost 6 bases to trimming and J lost 5 bases; unmatched junction nucleotides: 6. Germline assignment: CDR1 WSHSY and CDR2 SAAADI.

The chain uses TRBV5-6 and TRBJ2-7; D is possibly TRBD1 or TRBD2 (6 bases each). V dropped 4 bases and J dropped 10 bases, with 21 bases sitting between them. Germline V gene sequence: CDR1 SGHDT, CDR2 YYEEEE. The CDR3 is made up of 14 amino acids. As DNA, the CDR3 is TGTGCCAGCAGCCAGGGGACTGGACCAGATCCCCAGTACTTC. It is translated as CASSQGTGPDPQYF.

The chain links TRBV25-1 to TRBJ1-6; perhaps TRBD1 as D (5 bases). From germline, CDR1 is MGHDK and CDR2 SYGVNS. V shed 7 bases and J shed 3 bases, with 10 bases lying between them. The CDR3 has 14 residues. The CDR3 here is CASNQGRYNSPLHF. In DNA, the CDR3 is TGTGCCAGCAATCAGGGTCGCTATAATTCACCCCTCCACTTT. The full variable domain, in which reference TRBV25-1 and TRBJ1-6 provide the parts outside the CDR3, is EADIYQTPRYLVIGTGKKITLECSQTMGHDKMYWYQQDPGMELHLIHYSYGVNSTEKGDLSSESTVSRIRTEHFPLTLESARPSHTSQYLCASNQGRYNSPLHFGNGTRLTVT.

The V call is TRBV7-9, the J call TRBJ2-7, with TRBD2 matching over 8 bases. Trimming at V came to 5 bases and at J to 5 bases, leaving 8 bases not matched to a gene. Germline V gene lookup returns CDR1 SEHNR and CDR2 FQNEAQ (reference sequence). The CDR3 is 14 amino acids. For the CDR3, the DNA is TGTGCCAGCAGCGCGGGACTAGGTAACGACGAGCAGTACTTC. This codes for CASSAGLGNDEQYF.

The chain has TRBV27 and TRBJ2-1, with D perhaps TRBD1 (6 bases). Trimming cost V 7 bases and J 2 bases, with 12 bases left between them. This CDR3 comprises 14 residues. Per the germline V gene, CDR1 is MNHEY and CDR2 is SMNVEV (reference sequence). CDR3 sequence (DNA): TGTGCCAGCATGAAGGGGGATACCTACAATGAGCAGTTCTTC. Its protein product is CASMKGDTYNEQFF.

This clonotype turned up a few times. The chain links TRBV12-3 or TRBV12-4 to TRBJ2-1; D is perhaps TRBD2 (7 bases). This CDR3 contains 14 residues. V was trimmed by 8 bases and J by 12 bases, leaving 23 bases between them. CDR3 coding DNA: TGTGCCAGCCTTCGTGGGGGGGCCGGGGATTGGCAGTTCTTC. It encodes CASLRGGAGDWQFF.

This clonotype was recorded at least ten times. V and J are TRBV6-1 and TRBJ2-3, with no clear D. Trimming pared 3 bases from V and 0 bases from J, leaving 7 bases between. CDR3 length equals 14 residues. The germline CDR1 and CDR2 sequences are MNHNS and SASEGT. The CDR3 nucleotides read TGTGCCAGCAGTGAGTGGTCTAGCACAGATACGCAGTATTTT. Protein product: CASSEWSSTDTQYF.

This clonotype was seen more than once but under ten times. The CDR3 region has the DNA TGTGCCAGCCACCCTTCAGAGAGCTCCTACAATGAGCAGTTCTTC. Its translation: CASHPSESSYNEQFF. This sequence joins TRBV13 and TRBJ2-1; D unclear. The germline V and J ends were trimmed by 8 bases and 0 bases, with 14 bases remaining between them. In germline, CDR1 is PRHDT, CDR2 FYEKMQ (reference sequence). This CDR3 comprises 15 residues.

This clonotype was counted a few times. The chain joins TRBV20-1 to TRBJ2-5, with 7 bases aligning to TRBD2. The CDR3 totals 14 residues. Germline V gene data show CDR1 as DFQATT and CDR2 as SNEGSKA (reference sequence). The ends lost 0 bases at V and 4 bases at J; junction bases unmatched: 5. The CDR3 DNA reads as TGCAGTGCTAGAGATTTGGCGGGAGCAGAGACCCAGTACTTC. This sequence encodes CSARDLAGAETQYF.

There are a few counts of this clonotype. CDR3 in amino acids: CASSQVSWGTNYGYTF. CDR3 DNA: TGCGCCAGCAGCCAAGTTTCGTGGGGAACCAACTATGGCTACACCTTC. V gene TRBV4-3 combines with J gene TRBJ1-2; unclear D gene. Germline CDR1 LGHNA, CDR2 YSLEER. This CDR3 spans 16 amino acids. V dropped 1 base and J dropped 2 bases, with 14 bases sitting between them.

The rearrangement joins TRBV10-3 to TRBJ2-3; D perhaps matches TRBD1 (5 bases). CDR1 and CDR2 from the germline V gene are ENHRY and SYGVKD. Trimming took off 7 bases at V and 6 bases at J, with 17 bases between the two ends. The CDR3 totals 14 residues. The CDR3 coding sequence is TGTGCCATCACAGCGACAGAAAAGGTGGATACGCAGTATTTT. This gives the protein CAITATEKVDTQYF.

V is TRBV27 and J is TRBJ1-2, with 8 bases that match TRBD1. The CDR3 contains 16 residues. The V segment lost 6 bases and the J segment 3 bases; nucleotides outside the gene matches: 12. In germline, CDR1 is MNHEY, CDR2 SMNVEV (reference sequence). The CDR3 protein is CASRGVASDRDYGYTF. CDR3 nucleotides: TGTGCCAGCAGGGGGGTCGCCTCGGACAGGGACTATGGCTACACCTTC.

V gene TRBV7-2 combines with J gene TRBJ1-2; maybe TRBD1 (5 bases). The CDR3 runs 15 residues. Germline V lookup: CDR1 SGHTA, CDR2 FQGNSA. Trimming took off 2 bases at V and 9 bases at J, with 19 bases between the two ends. CDR3 coding DNA: TGTGCCAGCAGCTTAAACCAGGGAAAAGGGTTTAGCTACACCTTC. Its translation is CASSLNQGKGFSYTF.

This chain links TRBV11-1 with TRBJ2-7; D is ambiguous. CDR1 and CDR2 (germline): SGHAT, FQDESV (reference sequence). V lost 6 bases to trimming and J lost 6 bases, with 15 bases between them. The CDR3 has 13 residues. In DNA, the CDR3 is TGTGCCAGCAGTCCGACTGACTTGGGCGAGCAGTACTTC. Its translation is CASSPTDLGEQYF.

This chain joins TRBV12-3 or TRBV12-4 and TRBJ1-2; D not resolved. This CDR3 contains 14 residues. V gave up 1 base and J gave up 8 bases, with 14 bases separating them. Written as DNA, the CDR3 is TGTGCCAGCAGTTTAGATCGCCTTAAAGGGGGCTACACCTTC. Translated: CASSLDRLKGGYTF.

The V gene is TRBV7-9, the J gene TRBJ2-5; the match to TRBD1 covers 7 bases. CDR1 is SEHNR and CDR2 is FQNEAQ in the germline V gene (reference sequence). This CDR3 comprises 17 residues. After removal of 0 bases from V and 11 bases from J, the junction contained 18 bases not matched to a gene. DNA of the CDR3: TGTGCCAGCAGCTTAGCGCCCCACAGGGGCACTCTCAATGAGCAGTACTTC. Translation: CASSLAPHRGTLNEQYF.

This clonotype has at least ten counts. The chain employs TRBV12-3 or TRBV12-4 and TRBJ2-7; no definite D call. The CDR3 totals 11 residues. V was cut by 2 bases and J by 7 bases, with 6 bases left in between. The CDR3 DNA reads TGTGCCAGCAGTTTAACCCAGGAGCAGTACTTC. Residues: CASSLTQEQYF.